This T cell receptor beta chain came from a study of T cell responses to AZD1222 COVID-19 vaccine. V lost 5 bases, J lost 6 bases, and 15 bases stayed unmatched. This CDR3 has 16 residues. Germline CDR1 reads SGHTA; CDR2 reads FQGNSA. Clones were read by immunoSEQ multiplex PCR, and TCRdb kept only the in-frame ones, dropping some. This sample has more than 150,000 clones, with about 87% found just once. The sample was peripheral blood, taken on day 0 of AZD1222 vaccination. The chain carries TRBV7-2 and TRBJ2-7; TRBD1 matches 8 bases. The source of this sequence is an adult in good health. CDR3 DNA sequence: TGTGCCAGCAGCCTAGGAAGCAGGGGGCCGGGCGGCGAGCAGTACTTC. It translates to CASSLGSRGPGGEQYF.